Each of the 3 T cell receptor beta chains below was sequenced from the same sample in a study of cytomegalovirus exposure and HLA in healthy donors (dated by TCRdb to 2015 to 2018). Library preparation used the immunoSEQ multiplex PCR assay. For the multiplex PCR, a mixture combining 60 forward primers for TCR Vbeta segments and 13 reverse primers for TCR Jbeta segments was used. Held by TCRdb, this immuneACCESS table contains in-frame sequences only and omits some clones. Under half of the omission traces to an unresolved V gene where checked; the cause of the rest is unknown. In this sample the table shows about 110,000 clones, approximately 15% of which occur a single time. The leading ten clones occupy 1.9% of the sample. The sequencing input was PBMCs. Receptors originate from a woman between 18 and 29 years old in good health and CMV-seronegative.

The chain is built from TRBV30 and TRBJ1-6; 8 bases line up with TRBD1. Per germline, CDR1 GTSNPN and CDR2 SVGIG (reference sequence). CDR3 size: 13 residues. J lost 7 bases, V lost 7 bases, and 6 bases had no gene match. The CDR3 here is CALEGTGNSPLHF. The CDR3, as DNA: TGTGCCTTAGAGGGGACAGGAAATTCACCCCTCCACTTT.

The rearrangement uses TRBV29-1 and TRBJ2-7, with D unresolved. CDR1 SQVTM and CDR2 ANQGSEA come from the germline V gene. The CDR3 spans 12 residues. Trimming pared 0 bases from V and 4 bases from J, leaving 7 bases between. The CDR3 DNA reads TGCAGCGTTGAAGAGGGCTATTACGAGCAGTACTTC. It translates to CSVEEGYYEQYF.

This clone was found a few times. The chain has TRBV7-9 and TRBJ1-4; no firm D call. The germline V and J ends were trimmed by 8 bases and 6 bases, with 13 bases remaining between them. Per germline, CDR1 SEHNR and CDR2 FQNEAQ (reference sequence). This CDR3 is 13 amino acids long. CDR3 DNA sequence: TGTGCCAGCGCCTTAGCAGCGTATGAAAAACTGTTTTTT. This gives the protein CASALAAYEKLFF.